This T cell receptor (beta chain) was sequenced during a study of shared T cell receptors in the human thymus. The CDR3 is made up of 16 amino acids. V lost 0 bases, J lost 5 bases, and 2 bases stayed unmatched. The germline gives CDR1 LNHDA, CDR2 SQIVND (reference sequence). The data were produced by immunoSEQ multiplex PCR, yet TCRdb's version contains in-frame clones alone and is incomplete. The sample carries hundreds of thousands of clones, over 75% recorded once. In addition, the sample was reused for a study of human thymus T cells. From that study: Corrective heart surgery yielded the resections from which the thymus tissue came.

The sequence derives from a boy younger than two with a congenital heart defect. Sequencing was performed on thymocytes. This chain connects TRBV19 to TRBJ2-1, with TRBD2 matching 12 bases. The CDR3 sequence: CASSIDLAGGDNEQFF. The DNA for the CDR3 is TGTGCCAGTAGTATAGACCTAGCGGGAGGGGACAATGAGCAGTTCTTC.